This T cell receptor (beta chain) was documented in a study of T cell responses to AZD1222 COVID-19 vaccine. General study findings and limits: Repertoire samples came only from after the peak T cell response.

A remark on this clone: Its specificity is not known. One end of the junction is discordant with germline, which a read error may explain.

Sequencing used immunoSEQ multiplex PCR; TCRdb keeps in-frame clones, though not all of them. The sample has 190,000 or so clones; roughly 92% are singletons. The CDR3 spans 11 residues. Both about-4-week and about-12-week second-dose recipients were combined. This clonotype originated in an adult who received the AZD1222 COVID-19 vaccine. This specimen consisted of peripheral blood, obtained 28 days after the second AZD1222 dose. The V call is TRBV23-1, the J call TRBJ1-4, with D tentatively TRBD1 (6 bases). TRBV23-1 is labeled an ORF, and its function is uncertain. Here the CDR3 DNA reads TGCGCCAGCAGTCGGCGGACACTTAGGGGGTTT. It translates to CASSRRTLRGF.